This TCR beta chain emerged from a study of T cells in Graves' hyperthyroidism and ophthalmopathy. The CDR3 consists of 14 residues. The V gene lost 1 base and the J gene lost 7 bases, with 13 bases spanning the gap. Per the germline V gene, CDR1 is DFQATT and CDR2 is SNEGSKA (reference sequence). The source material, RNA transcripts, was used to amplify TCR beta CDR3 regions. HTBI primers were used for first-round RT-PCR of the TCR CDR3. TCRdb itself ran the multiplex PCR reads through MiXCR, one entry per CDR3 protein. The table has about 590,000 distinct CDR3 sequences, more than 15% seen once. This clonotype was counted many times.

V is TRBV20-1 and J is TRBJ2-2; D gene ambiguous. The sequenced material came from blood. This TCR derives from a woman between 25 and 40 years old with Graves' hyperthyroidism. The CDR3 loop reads CSARAVNSGGELFF. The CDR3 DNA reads TGCAGTGCTAGAGCCGTGAACTCTGGCGGGGAGCTGTTTTTT.